The entry below describes one T cell receptor beta chain. Its antigen is unknown. Base qualities are not provided; no much larger clone lies one nucleotide away. The germline V gene (reference sequence) supplies CDR1 MNHEY and CDR2 SMNVEV. V and J are trimmed by 4 bases and 4 bases, and the gene matches miss 3 bases of the junction. From the cysteine up to the phenylalanine, the CDR3 has a length of 14 residues. CDR3 DNA is the only sequence kept; it has 42 bases, read in frame from the first base. The data were taken from a study of blood T cell repertoires in COVID-19 (dated by TCRdb to 2020 to 2022). In the study overall: Samples covering the acute and convalescent phases of COVID-19 were provided by collaborators in the United States, Italy and Spain. The prospective study material was composed of cDNA or gDNA derived from T cells, B-cell-depleted T cells, or PBMCs. The dataset comprised deeply sampled blood TCRbeta repertoires from subjects exposed to, actively infected with, or recovered from COVID-19. The repertoires were released in a freely available public database meant as a resource for research on the immune response to SARS-CoV-2. The samples were drawn from the first 160 participants of the ongoing ImmuneRACE study and from 950 to 1,500 subjects provided by 6 global collaborators. Sample metadata almost always included a de-identified subject ID, COVID-19 status, age in years and sex. Where HLA class I and class II types were available, the types were taken from metadata supplied by the sample provider, not from assay-based typing. Points the paper makes about the study in general: The quantity of clinical and demographic metadata differed by source and by participant and was supplied without curation.

The immunoSEQ Assay, a bias-controlled multiplex PCR, was used to amplify TCRbeta CDR3 regions from genomic DNA. The published analysis was carried out like this. Within the assay, amplification of reference gene primers was used to estimate how many nucleated cells each sample contained. To quantify the absolute abundance of each unique TCRbeta CDR3 rearrangement, sequence reads were collapsed and filtered. For each sample, productive Simpson clonality was calculated as the square root of Simpson's diversity index over productive rearrangements. In its TCRdb copy, this immuneACCESS table keeps in-frame sequences only and misses some clones. Where compared with another copy, unresolved V genes explain less than half of these, and the others have no known cause. V, J and clone size reflect that table, while D and trimming were determined from the DNA. The sample table holds roughly 210,000 clones, of which about 88% were seen once. The ten most abundant clones make up roughly 1.7% of the sample.

Collaborating institutions collected whole blood in K2EDTA tubes following their own protocols. For TCRbeta analysis, collaborators shipped samples as frozen whole blood, isolated PBMCs, or DNA extracted from either of those sample types. The sequence joins TRBV27 to TRBJ2-1, with 8 junctional bases fitting TRBD1. The source of this sequence is a man in his 70s with acute or convalescent COVID-19. Sequencing input: peripheral blood. Here the CDR3 is given as CASSSGQEYNEQFF. The DNA sequence is given as TGTGCCAGCAGTTCGGGACAGGAGTACAATGAGCAGTTCTTC.